The 23 T cell receptor beta chains listed next were all sequenced from one sample in a study of human T cells and chemical hapten exposure. Regarding time point: patch test 3, about 24 weeks after DPC sensitization. Treatment noted: therapeutic diphenylcyclopropenone sensitization with weekly scalp DPC. RNA extraction used unfractionated whole blood as the source of total RNA. Using its own MiXCR run on the RACE reads, TCRdb lists one record per CDR3 protein. The top ten hold 2% to 2.5% of the sample, which has about 39,000 distinct CDR3 sequences, 12% seen once. This material consisted of whole blood, taken in connection with sensitization to the hapten diphenylcyclopropenone (DPC). The source of these receptors is a woman aged 40 to 50 with alopecia areata. Some clones in this sample may be carry-over from other donors' samples.

This clonotype was observed a handful of times. This rearrangement joins TRBV28 to TRBJ2-6, with D unresolved. Germline V gene data show CDR1 as MDHEN and CDR2 as SYDVKM. There are 15 residues in the CDR3. Trimming removed 5 bases from V and 0 bases from J, with 8 bases in between. CDR3 region: CASSPSASGANVLTF. The DNA for the CDR3 is TGTGCCAGCAGTCCATCCGCCTCTGGGGCCAACGTCCTGACTTTC.

The sample holds many counts of this clonotype. The chain has TRBV27 and TRBJ1-2; TRBD1 aligns across 10 bases. The CDR3 sequence is 18 residues long. The ends lost 1 base at V and 4 bases at J; junction bases unmatched: 12. Germline CDR1 is MNHEY and CDR2 is SMNVEV (reference sequence). CDR3 coding DNA: TGTGCCAGCAGTTTATACTGGGCGGATGGGACAGGGGCCTATGGCTACACCTTC. This sequence encodes CASSLYWADGTGAYGYTF.

This clonotype has ten or more counts. The V gene is TRBV3-1, the J gene TRBJ1-1; the D is unclear. The CDR3 has 13 residues. Germline V gives CDR1 LGHDT, CDR2 YNNKEL (reference sequence). Trimming removed 4 bases at V and 2 bases at J, with 8 bases between. The CDR3 reads CASSPAENTEAFF. The CDR3 nucleotides read TGTGCCAGCAGCCCGGCCGAAAACACTGAAGCTTTCTTT.

At least ten counts were recorded for this clonotype. V and J are TRBV10-3 and TRBJ2-3, with 7 bases fitting TRBD1. Unmatched junction bases numbered 8, after V lost 6 bases and J lost 5 bases. The germline CDR1 and CDR2 sequences are ENHRY and SYGVKD. CDR3 length equals 14 residues. CDR3 residues: CAIRTTGVEDTQYF. The CDR3 bases are TGTGCCATCAGAACTACAGGGGTGGAAGATACGCAGTATTTT.

J is TRBJ1-1 and V is TRBV29-1, with D possibly being TRBD1 (6 bases). The CDR3 is 16 amino acids. CDR1 is SQVTM, CDR2 ANQGSEA, per germline. Trimming stripped 4 bases from V and 0 bases from J, with 18 bases between. CDR3 DNA: TGCAGCGTTGGGCCCCGGGGGCGCCGCATGAACACTGAAGCTTTCTTT. Encoded protein: CSVGPRGRRMNTEAFF.

The gene calls are TRBV27 and TRBJ1-1; perhaps TRBD1 as D (5 bases). Between the trimmed V and J ends, which lost 5 bases and 5 bases, there was a span of 15 bases. Germline V gives CDR1 MNHEY, CDR2 SMNVEV (reference sequence). This CDR3 region has 14 residues. The CDR3 region has the DNA TGTGCCAGCAGTCCCCAGGGTATGAGAACTGAAGCTTTCTTT. Protein: CASSPQGMRTEAFF.

This clonotype was seen many times. The V call is TRBV5-1, the J call TRBJ2-3; TRBD2 aligns across 9 bases. The germline V gene has CDR1 SGHRS and CDR2 YFSETQ. This CDR3 spans 16 amino acids. J was trimmed by 0 bases and V by 3 bases; bases with no gene match: 5. CDR3 nucleotide sequence: TGCGCCAGCAGCTACCAAGCGGGAGGAAGCACAGATACGCAGTATTTT. Protein sequence: CASSYQAGGSTDTQYF.

This clonotype was found many times. The chain is built from TRBV20-1 and TRBJ1-2, with 8 positions matching TRBD1. Germline V lookup: CDR1 DFQATT, CDR2 SNEGSKA (reference sequence). V gave up 3 bases and J gave up 5 bases; unmatched junction bases: 11. CDR3 size: 15 residues. The CDR3 DNA follows: TGCAGTGCTAGGGGGCGAATCGACAGGGGATATGGCTACACCTTC. This codes for CSARGRIDRGYGYTF.

This clonotype was observed a handful of times. The chain is built from TRBV4-3 and TRBJ1-6; tentatively, D is TRBD1 (5 bases). V dropped 0 bases and J dropped 7 bases, with 13 bases sitting between them. CDR1 and CDR2 (germline): LGHNA, YSLEER. The length of the CDR3 is 16 residues. CDR3 protein: CASSQDRGVGNSPLHF. Written as DNA, the CDR3 is TGCGCCAGCAGCCAAGATCGGGGGGTGGGGAATTCACCCCTCCACTTT.

The sample holds many counts of this clonotype. The chain links TRBV11-2 to TRBJ2-5; 8 bases align to TRBD2. Germline CDR1 reads SGHAT; CDR2 reads FQNNGV. The CDR3 consists of 15 residues. The junction had 4 bases not matched to a gene; V was cut back by 0 bases and J by 4 bases. CDR3 loop: CASSLEPGGPETQYF. The CDR3 region has the DNA TGTGCCAGCAGCTTAGAACCGGGGGGGCCAGAGACCCAGTACTTC.

This clonotype was recorded a few times. The V gene is TRBV6-5, the J gene TRBJ2-3, with 13 positions matching TRBD2. Germline CDR1 reads MNHEY; CDR2 reads SVGAGI. Unmatched junction bases numbered 5, after V lost 2 bases and J lost 9 bases. This CDR3 has 15 amino acids. CDR3 nucleotide sequence: TGTGCCAGCAGTTACACCGGGACTAGCGGGACAACGCAGTATTTT. Protein product: CASSYTGTSGTTQYF.

The chain is built from TRBV27 and TRBJ1-2; D call uncertain. Germline V gene data show CDR1 as MNHEY and CDR2 as SMNVEV (reference sequence). The CDR3 is 12 amino acids. With 5 bases removed from V and 3 bases from J, the gap between germline ends came to 7 bases. CDR3 residues: CASSGPYYGYTF. CDR3 coding DNA: TGTGCCAGCAGTGGGCCCTACTATGGCTACACCTTC.

This clonotype was seen ten or more times. The chain carries TRBV24-1 and TRBJ2-3, with a possible D match to TRBD1 (5 bases). The CDR3 loop spans 14 amino acids. Germline CDR1 KGHDR, CDR2 SFDVKD. Trimming removed 4 bases at V and 6 bases at J, with 13 bases between. The CDR3 bases are TGTGCCACCAGTGACCCCGCACGACAGGATACGCAGTATTTT. Residues: CATSDPARQDTQYF.

The chain joins TRBV3-1 to TRBJ2-1, with unresolved D. Trimming shortened V by 0 bases and J by 7 bases, and 13 bases separated the two germline ends. CDR3 length: 15 amino acids. Germline V gives CDR1 LGHDT, CDR2 YNNKEL (reference sequence). CDR3 region: CASSQDWAGGNEQFF. CDR3 nucleotides: TGTGCCAGCAGCCAAGATTGGGCAGGTGGGAATGAGCAGTTCTTC.

The chain combines TRBV5-4 with TRBJ1-1; possibly TRBD1 for D (5 bases). Germline CDR1 and CDR2: SGHNT and YYREEE (reference sequence). The V end was cut by 2 bases, the J end by 0 bases, with 8 bases between. This CDR3 is built from 14 residues. Written as DNA, the CDR3 is TGTGCCAGCAGCTTAGGGGACGTGAACACTGAAGCTTTCTTT. Residues: CASSLGDVNTEAFF.

This clonotype came up many times. V is TRBV9 and J is TRBJ2-7; unclear D gene. The CDR3 covers 15 residues. V lost 0 bases and J lost 2, with 12 bases in between. Germline V CDR1 and CDR2: SGDLS, YYNGEE. The CDR3 region has the DNA TGTGCCAGCAGCGTAGACTCAGGTTACCCCTACGAGCAGTACTTC. It yields the protein CASSVDSGYPYEQYF.

This clonotype was seen many times. The chain is built from TRBV5-1 and TRBJ2-5; 10 nucleotides match TRBD2. The germline V gene encodes CDR1 SGHRS and CDR2 YFSETQ. The CDR3 consists of 17 residues. V dropped 0 bases and J dropped 2; count of bases not matched to a gene: 7. The CDR3 sequence is CASSLVGLADFQETQYF. Here the CDR3 DNA reads TGCGCCAGCAGCTTGGTAGGACTAGCGGATTTTCAAGAGACCCAGTACTTC.

The CDR3 DNA is TGTGCCAGCAGTGAGGAGACCCAGTACTTC. Amino acid sequence: CASSEETQYF. The chain combines TRBV2 with TRBJ2-5; D is undetermined. V lost 3 bases and J lost 5, with 1 base in between. The CDR3 loop spans 10 amino acids. Germline lookup yields CDR1 SNHLY and CDR2 FYNNEI.

This clonotype was seen at least ten times. Since the CDR3 does not end with the conserved phenylalanine or tryptophan, this likely comes from a read error. The DNA is omitted, as the CDR3 cannot be located on it reliably, and the CDR3 follows TCRdb's listing. CDR3 sequence reads: CASSLSGTSGGVYL. The rearrangement uses TRBV7-2 and TRBJ2-1; the table's D call, TRBD2, has no DNA check behind it. Germline V gene sequence: CDR1 SGHTA, CDR2 FQGNSA. The CDR3 spans 14 amino acids, including both terminal residues.

This clonotype turned up a few times. The J gene is TRBJ2-7, the V gene TRBV28; 11 positions match TRBD2. CDR1 is MDHEN, CDR2 SYDVKM, per germline. J gave up 4 bases and V 5 bases, and 4 bases lay outside the gene matches. The CDR3 has 14 amino acids. CDR3 amino acids: CASSRGTSGYEQYF. In DNA, the CDR3 is TGTGCCAGCAGTCGGGGGACTAGCGGTTACGAGCAGTACTTC.

V gene TRBV6-5 combines with J gene TRBJ2-7, with a weak D call TRBD2 (6 bases). Between the trimmed V and J ends, which lost 4 bases and 0 bases, there was a span of 13 bases. The length of the CDR3 is 15 residues. Germline V gives CDR1 MNHEY, CDR2 SVGAGI. CDR3 loop: CASSSGLPPSYEQYF. DNA of the CDR3: TGTGCCAGCAGTTCGGGACTCCCTCCCTCCTACGAGCAGTACTTC.

This clonotype showed up many times. The rearrangement joins TRBV29-1 to TRBJ2-7; D possibly corresponds to TRBD2 (5 bases). The CDR3 loop spans 13 amino acids. The V end lost 4 bases, the J end lost 4 bases, and 14 bases lay between the germline ends. CDR1 and CDR2 from the germline V gene are SQVTM and ANQGSEA. CDR3 region: CSVGVGSQYEQYF. The CDR3 DNA reads TGCAGCGTTGGAGTAGGGAGTCAGTACGAGCAGTACTTC.

This clonotype came up a few times. V usage is TRBV28 and J usage is TRBJ2-7; 7 bases are a match to TRBD2. The CDR3 contains 11 residues. V dropped 8 bases and J dropped 5; count of bases not matched to a gene: 3. Germline V gene lookup returns CDR1 MDHEN and CDR2 SYDVKM. The CDR3 spells CASGTTHEQYF. As DNA, the CDR3 is TGTGCCAGCGGGACTACCCACGAGCAGTACTTC.